These 29 T cell receptor beta chains came from one sample sequenced in a study of shared clonotypes between healthy human individuals. Profiling relied on immunoSEQ multiplex PCR, and the TCRdb table lists in-frame clones only, not all of them. In the table there are 2 million to 2.5 million clones, about 92% of which are singletons. What was sequenced was naive CD4+ T cells from PBMCs. Subset meaning: CD45RA+ positively selected. All receptors come from a man aged 18 to 30 in good health. Some clones in this sample may be carry-over from other donors' samples.

This clone was recorded a few times. The chain uses TRBV28 and TRBJ2-7, with 8 bases matching TRBD2. Germline assignment: CDR1 MDHEN and CDR2 SYDVKM. V was clipped by 6 bases and J by 2 bases; unmatched bases: 9. There are 15 residues in the CDR3. DNA of the CDR3: TGTGCCAGCAGGGACCGTAGCGGGGCCGCCTACGAGCAGTACTTC. It encodes CASRDRSGAAYEQYF. The full variable domain, its missing parts supplied by reference TRBV28 and TRBJ2-7, is DVKVTQSSRYLVKRTGEKVFLECVQDMDHENMFWYRQDPGLGLRLIYFSYDVKMKEKGDIPEGYSVSREKKERFSLILESASTNQTSMYLCASRDRSGAAYEQYFGPGTRLTVT.

The chain recombines TRBV6-5 with TRBJ1-2, with TRBD1 as a possible D gene (5 bases). Trimming shortened V by 9 bases and J by 1 base, and 15 bases separated the two germline ends. Germline V CDR1 and CDR2: MNHEY, SVGAGI. This CDR3 is 14 amino acids long. CDR3 DNA sequence: TGTGCCAGTAGGAAAACAGGTTTTAACTATGGCTACACCTTC. Its protein product is CASRKTGFNYGYTF.

This rearrangement joins TRBV2 to TRBJ2-6; weak D call: TRBD1 (5 bases). The CDR3 is 17 residues long. Germline V gene sequence: CDR1 SNHLY, CDR2 FYNNEI. V was clipped by 1 base and J by 1 base, with 11 bases between them. The CDR3 protein is CASSEGRVLSGANVLTF. The CDR3 nucleotides are TGTGCCAGCAGTGAAGGCAGGGTATTGTCTGGGGCCAACGTCCTGACTTTC.

This clone was detected a few times. The chain has TRBV10-3 and TRBJ2-2; possibly TRBD1 or TRBD2 for D (6 bases each). Per the germline V gene, CDR1 is ENHRY and CDR2 is SYGVKD. This CDR3 comprises 12 residues. Trimming stripped 10 bases from V and 7 bases from J, with 13 bases between. In DNA, the CDR3 is TGTGCCACCAGAGGGGGGAGCGGGGAGCTGTTTTTT. This encodes CATRGGSGELFF.

The sample holds one count of this clone. The chain combines TRBV30 with TRBJ1-5; TRBD1 matches 9 bases. Germline values: CDR1 GTSNPN, CDR2 SVGIG (reference sequence). The CDR3 spans 17 residues. Unmatched junction bases numbered 11, after V lost 3 bases and J lost 2 bases. CDR3 nucleotides: TGTGCCTGGAGCCGGGACAGGGATTTCTCGGGCAATCAGCCCCAGCATTTT. It specifies CAWSRDRDFSGNQPQHF.

The chain uses TRBV5-3 and TRBJ2-7; D may be TRBD1 (6 bases). TRBV5-3 is an ORF; its function is uncertain. Trimming took off 0 bases at V and 4 bases at J, with 8 bases between the two ends. The CDR3 is 13 amino acids. In DNA, the CDR3 is TGTGCCAGAAGCTTGGTTCAGGGGTACGAGCAGTACTTC. This codes for CARSLVQGYEQYF.

The chain joins TRBV5-1 to TRBJ1-1; a possible D gene is TRBD1 (6 bases). The V and J ends lost 4 bases and 0 bases respectively, with 10 bases between them. The CDR3 extends over 14 amino acids. The germline V gene encodes CDR1 SGHRS and CDR2 YFSETQ. The CDR3 DNA reads TGCGCCAGCAGCGAAGGGGGAATGAACACTGAAGCTTTCTTT. Its protein product is CASSEGGMNTEAFF.

In regard to this clone: Other DNA sequences within the sample encode an identical CDR3. The CDR3 coding sequence is TGTGCCAGCTCACCCAGGGTTGCAACTAATGAAAAACTGTTTTTT. Residues: CASSPRVATNEKLFF. The chain uses TRBV18 and TRBJ1-4, with a weak D call TRBD1 (5 bases). V lost 3 bases, J lost 0 bases, and 8 bases lay in between. The CDR3 is made up of 15 amino acids. CDR1 and CDR2 from the germline V gene are KGHSH and LQKENI.

The CDR3 DNA is TGCGCCAGCAGCCAAGCAGGGGCGAGATCACCCCTCCACTTT. This sequence encodes CASSQAGARSPLHF. This chain joins TRBV4-1 and TRBJ1-6; weak D call: TRBD1 (6 bases). Trimming cost V 1 base and J 10 bases, with 11 bases left between them. CDR1 and CDR2 (germline): MGHRA, YSYEKL. The CDR3 consists of 14 residues.

Remarks on this clone: The sample has other DNA sequences that encode this CDR3 too. The J gene is TRBJ2-5, the V gene TRBV5-1; D gene unclear. Trimming removed 0 bases from V and 4 bases from J, with 7 bases in between. The length of the CDR3 is 13 residues. CDR1 is SGHRS and CDR2 is YFSETQ in the germline V gene. The CDR3 spells CASSLGDRETQYF. The DNA of the CDR3 is TGCGCCAGCAGCTTGGGCGACCGAGAGACCCAGTACTTC. Filled out from reference TRBV5-1 and TRBJ2-5, the complete variable domain reads KAGVTQTPRYLIKTRGQQVTLSCSPISGHRSVSWYQQTPGQGLQFLFEYFSETQRNKGNFPGRFSGRQFSNSRSEMNVSTLELGDSALYLCASSLGDRETQYFGPGTRLLVL.

The chain uses TRBV5-4 and TRBJ2-5, with 10 nucleotides matching TRBD2. V gave up 5 bases and J gave up 4 bases; unmatched junction bases: 5. Germline CDR1 SGHNT, CDR2 YYREEE (reference sequence). This CDR3 region has 14 residues. In DNA, the CDR3 is TGTGCCAGCAGAATAGCGGGAGGAAGAGAGACCCAGTACTTC. Translating gives CASRIAGGRETQYF.

This clone appeared a single time. V gene TRBV4-1 combines with J gene TRBJ2-2, with D perhaps matching TRBD2 (6 bases). Germline V gene sequence: CDR1 MGHRA, CDR2 YSYEKL. V dropped 2 bases and J dropped 8 bases, with 12 bases sitting between them. This CDR3 is 14 amino acids long. The DNA of the CDR3 is TGCGCCAGCAGCCAAATAGCGGTAGCTGGGGAGCTGTTTTTT. Protein: CASSQIAVAGELFF.

As concerns this clone: It may be a read error: a sequence one base away is much more abundant. The same CDR3 can be traced to other DNA sequences in this sample. The genes are TRBV7-8 and TRBJ1-1; the D gene is possibly TRBD1 (5 bases). The ends were cut back, 2 bases at V and 3 bases at J, with 7 bases in the middle. This CDR3 is 13 amino acids long. Per germline, CDR1 SGHVS and CDR2 FQNEAQ. The CDR3 region is CASSLTGDTEAFF. In DNA form, the CDR3 reads TGTGCCAGCAGCTTAACGGGGGACACTGAAGCTTTCTTT. Combining the CDR3 with reference TRBV7-8 and TRBJ1-1 gives the whole variable domain GAGVSQSPRYKVAKRGQDVALRCDPISGHVSLFWYQQALGQGPEFLTYFQNEAQLDKSGLPSDRFFAERPEGSVSTLKIQRTQQEDSAVYLCASSLTGDTEAFFGQGTRLTVV.

The sample holds one count of this clone. The sample contains more than one DNA sequence encoding this CDR3. V is TRBV28 and J is TRBJ2-1; 11 bases map to TRBD2. The V gene end was trimmed by 5 bases and the J gene end by 5 bases; junction bases not matched to a gene: 5. Looked up from germline, CDR1 is MDHEN and CDR2 is SYDVKM. The CDR3 runs to 15 residues. CDR3 DNA: TGTGCCAGCAGTCCGAGGGGACTAGCGGACAATGAGCAGTTCTTC. As protein: CASSPRGLADNEQFF.

The CDR3 nucleotides are TGTGCCTCCTCTTTTTCGAGCACCGGGGAGCTGTTTTTT. Residues: CASSFSSTGELFF. This chain uses TRBV10-3 with TRBJ2-2; D call uncertain. The CDR3 is 13 amino acids. Looked up from germline, CDR1 is ENHRY and CDR2 is SYGVKD. Trimming stripped 11 bases from V and 4 bases from J, with 14 bases between.

The rearrangement joins TRBV7-9 to TRBJ2-6; 7 nucleotides line up with TRBD1. V lost 3 bases, J lost 10 bases, and 12 bases stayed unmatched. CDR1 and CDR2 (germline): SEHNR, FQNEAQ (reference sequence). The CDR3 sequence is 16 residues long. The CDR3 here is CASSFSPRDSKNVLTF. The CDR3 DNA follows: TGTGCCAGCAGCTTTTCTCCCCGGGACAGCAAGAACGTCCTGACTTTC.

The gene calls are TRBV10-3 and TRBJ2-3, with D uncertain. This CDR3 is built from 15 residues. CDR1 and CDR2 (germline): ENHRY, SYGVKD. V shed 6 bases and J shed 0 bases, with 13 bases lying between them. The DNA for the CDR3 is TGTGCCATCAGGGACGGTTACTTGAGCACAGATACGCAGTATTTT. This codes for CAIRDGYLSTDTQYF.

This clone was observed a handful of times. The chain joins TRBV25-1 to TRBJ1-1; no reliable D call. The length of the CDR3 is 13 residues. Germline values: CDR1 MGHDK, CDR2 SYGVNS. Between the trimmed V and J ends, which lost 4 bases and 0 bases, there was a span of 6 bases. The CDR3: CASSGHLNTEAFF. CDR3 coding DNA: TGTGCCAGCAGTGGGCACTTGAACACTGAAGCTTTCTTT. The full variable domain, with the rest looked up from reference TRBV25-1 and TRBJ1-1, is EADIYQTPRYLVIGTGKKITLECSQTMGHDKMYWYQQDPGMELHLIHYSYGVNSTEKGDLSSESTVSRIRTEHFPLTLESARPSHTSQYLCASSGHLNTEAFFGQGTRLTVV.

This chain connects TRBV7-3 to TRBJ2-3, with D maybe TRBD1 (6 bases). V shed 3 bases and J shed 2 bases, with 12 bases lying between them. CDR1 and CDR2 (germline): SGHTA, FQGTGA. The CDR3 is 15 amino acids. The CDR3: CASSFGGGFTDTQYF. The CDR3 DNA sequence: TGTGCCAGCAGCTTTGGGGGCGGCTTCACAGATACGCAGTATTTT.

The rearrangement links TRBV19 to TRBJ1-2; D is unresolved. This CDR3 spans 15 amino acids. Germline-derived CDR1 and CDR2 are LNHDA and SQIVND (reference sequence). V lost 6 bases and J lost 5, with 19 bases in between. CDR3 coding DNA: TGTGCCAGTAGGGAAATGGGGAACCCATTTTATGGCTACACCTTC. It translates to CASREMGNPFYGYTF. The full variable domain, rest sourced from reference TRBV19 and TRBJ1-2, is DGGITQSPKYLFRKEGQNVTLSCEQNLNHDAMYWYRQDPGQGLRLIYYSQIVNDFQKGDIAEGYSVSREKKESFPLTVTSAQKNPTAFYLCASREMGNPFYGYTFGSGTRLTVV.

This sequence joins TRBV5-4 and TRBJ2-2; D is unclear. Trimming shortened V by 1 base and J by 1 base, and 8 bases separated the two germline ends. Per germline, CDR1 SGHNT and CDR2 YYREEE (reference sequence). The CDR3 totals 15 residues. DNA for the CDR3: TGTGCCAGCAGCTTGTTCCGGAAGAACACCGGGGAGCTGTTTTTT. As protein: CASSLFRKNTGELFF.

The chain uses TRBV7-2 and TRBJ2-3; D unresolved. V lost 2 bases and J lost 3, with 6 bases in between. CDR1 SGHTA and CDR2 FQGNSA come from the germline V gene. This CDR3 region has 13 residues. The CDR3, as DNA: TGTGCCAGCAGCTTAAGTATAACAGATACGCAGTATTTT. It is translated as CASSLSITDTQYF.

V gene TRBV15 combines with J gene TRBJ2-4; possible D gene TRBD2, 6 bases. V lost 5 bases and J 0 bases, leaving 20 bases between the germline ends. The CDR3 length is 18 residues. The germline V gene has CDR1 LNHNV and CDR2 YYDKDF (reference sequence). CDR3 protein: CATSLQFGGSLAKNIQYF. The CDR3 region has the DNA TGTGCCACCAGCCTACAGTTCGGGGGTTCTTTAGCCAAAAACATTCAGTACTTC.

The chain is built from TRBV4-2 and TRBJ1-2; D is possibly TRBD1 (6 bases). Trimming pared 3 bases from V and 0 bases from J, leaving 17 bases between. The germline CDR1 and CDR2 sequences are LGHNA and YNFKEQ. The CDR3 consists of 17 residues. CDR3 DNA: TGTGCCAGCAGCCACCAGCTGGGACAAACCACTAACTATGGCTACACCTTC. Translating gives CASSHQLGQTTNYGYTF.

The CDR3 nucleotides read TGTGCCAGCAGTTTTCATCTCAGGGACGGAAACTATGGCTACACCTTC. The encoded protein is CASSFHLRDGNYGYTF. The gene calls are TRBV28 and TRBJ1-2, with a tentative D call TRBD1 (5 bases). Germline-derived CDR1 and CDR2 are MDHEN and SYDVKM. The CDR3 runs to 16 residues. V was shortened by 3 bases and J by 2 bases, with 16 bases between the two germline ends.

J is TRBJ2-1 and V is TRBV2, with 13 positions matching TRBD2. The V gene's germline CDR1 is SNHLY and CDR2 FYNNEI. There are 15 residues in the CDR3. The V gene end was trimmed by 10 bases and the J gene end by 4 bases; junction bases not matched to a gene: 7. The CDR3 DNA reads TGTGCCATCGGTGGGACTAGCGGGGCGTACAATGAGCAGTTCTTC. This encodes CAIGGTSGAYNEQFF.

This clone is a singleton in its sample. V gene TRBV5-4 combines with J gene TRBJ2-5; D is ambiguous. The CDR3 length is 14 residues. Germline V gives CDR1 SGHNT, CDR2 YYREEE (reference sequence). The V gene lost 0 bases and the J gene lost 2 bases, with 8 bases spanning the gap. CDR3 nucleotides: TGTGCCAGCAGCTTGGGTATGGAGCAAGAGACCCAGTACTTC. Translated: CASSLGMEQETQYF.

V is TRBV7-2 and J is TRBJ2-5; TRBD1 matches at 8 bases. Germline assignment: CDR1 SGHTA and CDR2 FQGNSA. V trimming: 3 bases; J trimming: 2 bases; junction bases outside the gene matches: 2. There are 14 residues in the CDR3. The chain's CDR3 is CASSLDREQETQYF. DNA of the CDR3: TGTGCCAGCAGCTTGGACAGGGAGCAAGAGACCCAGTACTTC.

CDR3 sequence reads: CASSLSDSPLHF. CDR3 in DNA: TGTGCCAGCAGTCTGAGCGATTCACCCCTCCACTTT. V usage is TRBV7-9 and J usage is TRBJ1-6, with D unclear. Trimming took off 6 bases at V and 8 bases at J, with 8 bases between the two ends. Germline values: CDR1 SEHNR, CDR2 FQNEAQ (reference sequence). This CDR3 is built from 12 residues.